This TCR beta chain was documented in a study of identical twins. This clonotype was observed a few times. This CDR3 spans 13 amino acids. Per the germline V gene, CDR1 is SGHTA and CDR2 is FQGNSA. V lost 2 bases and J lost 4, with 8 bases in between. TCRdb reanalysed the 5' RACE reads using MiXCR and keeps one entry per CDR3 protein. Of 600,000 to 850,000 distinct CDR3 sequences in the sample, roughly 18% are singletons; the top ten hold roughly 14%. The data were also submitted as part of a second study, on T cells expressing NK-cell markers.

This sequence was found in a woman aged 18 to 35 in good health. Material for sequencing was PBMCs. V usage is TRBV7-2 and J usage is TRBJ2-5; D is ambiguous. CDR3 loop: CASSLFTRETQYF. In DNA form, the CDR3 reads TGTGCCAGCAGCTTATTTACAAGAGAGACCCAGTACTTC. Full variable domain (rest looked up from reference TRBV7-2 and TRBJ2-5): GAGVSQSPSNKVTEKGKDVELRCDPISGHTALYWYRQSLGQGLEFLIYFQGNSAPDKSGLPSDRFSAERTGGSVSTLTIQRTQQEDSAVYLCASSLFTRETQYFGPGTRLLVL.